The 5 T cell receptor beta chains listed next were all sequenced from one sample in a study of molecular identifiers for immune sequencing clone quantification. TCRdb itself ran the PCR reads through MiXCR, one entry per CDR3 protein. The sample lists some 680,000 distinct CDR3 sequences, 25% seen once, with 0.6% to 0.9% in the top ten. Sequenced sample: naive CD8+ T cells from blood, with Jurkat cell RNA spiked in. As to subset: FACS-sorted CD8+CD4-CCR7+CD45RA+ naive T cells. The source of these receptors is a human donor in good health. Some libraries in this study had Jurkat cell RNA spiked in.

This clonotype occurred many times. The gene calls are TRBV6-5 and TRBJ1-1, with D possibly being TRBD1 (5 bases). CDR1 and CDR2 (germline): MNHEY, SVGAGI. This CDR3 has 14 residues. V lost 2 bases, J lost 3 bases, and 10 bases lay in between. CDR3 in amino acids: CASSYTDTYTEAFF. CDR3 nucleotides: TGTGCCAGCAGTTACACGGACACCTACACTGAAGCTTTCTTT.

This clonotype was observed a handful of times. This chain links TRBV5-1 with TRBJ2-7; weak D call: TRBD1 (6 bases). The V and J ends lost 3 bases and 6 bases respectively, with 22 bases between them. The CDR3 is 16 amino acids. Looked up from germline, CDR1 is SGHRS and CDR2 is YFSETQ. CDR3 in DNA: TGCGCCAGCAGCTCCCCCGGGACATCGGGTTCGATCGAGCAGTACTTC. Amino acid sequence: CASSSPGTSGSIEQYF.

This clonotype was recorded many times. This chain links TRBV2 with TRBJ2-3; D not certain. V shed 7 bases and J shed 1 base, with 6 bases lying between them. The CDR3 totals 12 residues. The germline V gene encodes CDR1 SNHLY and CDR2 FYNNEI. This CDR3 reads CASMHGTDTQYF. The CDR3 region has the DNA TGTGCCAGCATGCACGGCACAGATACGCAGTATTTT. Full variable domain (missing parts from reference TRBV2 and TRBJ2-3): EPEVTQTPSHQVTQMGQEVILRCVPISNHLYFYWYRQILGQKVEFLVSFYNNEISEKSEIFDDQFSVERPDGSNFTLKIRSTKLEDSAMYFCASMHGTDTQYFGPGTRLTVL.

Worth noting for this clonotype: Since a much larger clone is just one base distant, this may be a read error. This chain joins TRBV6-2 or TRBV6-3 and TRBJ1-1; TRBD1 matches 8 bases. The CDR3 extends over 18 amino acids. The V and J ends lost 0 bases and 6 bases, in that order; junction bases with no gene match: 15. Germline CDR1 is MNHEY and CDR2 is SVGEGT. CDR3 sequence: CASSYSRPTGTGGPEAFF. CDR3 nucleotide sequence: TGTGCCAGCAGTTACTCGCGCCCCACCGGGACAGGAGGCCCTGAAGCTTTCTTT.

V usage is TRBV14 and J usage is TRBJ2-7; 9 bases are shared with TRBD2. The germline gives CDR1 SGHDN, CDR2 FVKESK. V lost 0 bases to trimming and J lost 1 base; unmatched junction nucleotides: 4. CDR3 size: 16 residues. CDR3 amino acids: CASSQDSGLASYEQYF. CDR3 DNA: TGTGCCAGCAGCCAAGATTCGGGACTAGCATCCTACGAGCAGTACTTC.